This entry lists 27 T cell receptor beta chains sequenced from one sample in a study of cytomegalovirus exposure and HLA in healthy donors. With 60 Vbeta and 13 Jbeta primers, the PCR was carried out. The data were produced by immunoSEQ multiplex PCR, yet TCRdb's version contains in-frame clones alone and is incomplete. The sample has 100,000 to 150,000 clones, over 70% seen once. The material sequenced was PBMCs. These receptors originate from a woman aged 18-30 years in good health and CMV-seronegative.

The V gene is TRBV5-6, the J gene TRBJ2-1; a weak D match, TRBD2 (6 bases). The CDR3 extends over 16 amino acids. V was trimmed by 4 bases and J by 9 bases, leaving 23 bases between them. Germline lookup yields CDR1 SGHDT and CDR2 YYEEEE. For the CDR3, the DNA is TGTGCCAGCAGCCCCAGACTAGGCCTCGTTACTCCTGAGCAGTTCTTC. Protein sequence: CASSPRLGLVTPEQFF.

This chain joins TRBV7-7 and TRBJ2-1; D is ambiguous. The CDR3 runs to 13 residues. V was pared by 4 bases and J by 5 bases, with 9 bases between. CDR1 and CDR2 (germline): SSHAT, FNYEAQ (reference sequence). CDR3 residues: CASSSRVHNEQFF. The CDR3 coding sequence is TGTGCCAGCAGCTCTCGGGTTCACAATGAGCAGTTCTTC.

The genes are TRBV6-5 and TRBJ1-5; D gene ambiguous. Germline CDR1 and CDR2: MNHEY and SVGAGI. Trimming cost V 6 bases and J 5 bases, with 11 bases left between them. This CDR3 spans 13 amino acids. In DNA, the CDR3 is TGTGCCAGCAGAGATACGGTCGATCAGCCCCAGCATTTT. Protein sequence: CASRDTVDQPQHF.

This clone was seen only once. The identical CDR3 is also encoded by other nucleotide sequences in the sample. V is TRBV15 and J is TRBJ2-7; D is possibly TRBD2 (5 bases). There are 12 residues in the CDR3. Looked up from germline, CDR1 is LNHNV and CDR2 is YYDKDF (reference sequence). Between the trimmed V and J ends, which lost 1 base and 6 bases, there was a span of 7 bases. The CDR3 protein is CATSRVGGEQYF. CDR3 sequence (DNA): TGTGCCACCAGCAGAGTAGGAGGCGAGCAGTACTTC.

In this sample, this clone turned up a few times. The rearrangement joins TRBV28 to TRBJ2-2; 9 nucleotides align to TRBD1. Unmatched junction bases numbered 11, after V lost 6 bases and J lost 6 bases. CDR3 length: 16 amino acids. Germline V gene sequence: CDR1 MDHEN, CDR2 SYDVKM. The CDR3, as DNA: TGTGCCAGCAGGCTCCGGGACAGGGCCTCTTCCGGGGAGCTGTTTTTT. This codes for CASRLRDRASSGELFF. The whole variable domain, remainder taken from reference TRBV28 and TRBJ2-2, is DVKVTQSSRYLVKRTGEKVFLECVQDMDHENMFWYRQDPGLGLRLIYFSYDVKMKEKGDIPEGYSVSREKKERFSLILESASTNQTSMYLCASRLRDRASSGELFFGEGSRLTVL.

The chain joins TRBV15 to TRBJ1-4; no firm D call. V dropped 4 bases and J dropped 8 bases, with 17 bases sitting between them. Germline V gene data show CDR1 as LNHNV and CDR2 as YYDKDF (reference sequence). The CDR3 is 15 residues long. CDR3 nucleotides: TGTGCCACCAGCACACAGACGGGAGGGTACGAAAAACTGTTTTTT. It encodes CATSTQTGGYEKLFF. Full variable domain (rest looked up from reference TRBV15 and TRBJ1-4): DAMVIQNPRYQVTQFGKPVTLSCSQTLNHNVMYWYQQKSSQAPKLLFHYYDKDFNNEADTPDNFQSRRPNTSFCFLDIRSPGLGDTAMYLCATSTQTGGYEKLFFGSGTQLSVL.

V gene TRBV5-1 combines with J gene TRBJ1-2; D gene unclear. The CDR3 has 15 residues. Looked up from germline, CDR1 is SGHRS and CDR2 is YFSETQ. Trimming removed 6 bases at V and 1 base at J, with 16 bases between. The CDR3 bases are TGCGCCAGCATCCTTGGAGGACTGCTTAACTATGGCTACACCTTC. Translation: CASILGGLLNYGYTF. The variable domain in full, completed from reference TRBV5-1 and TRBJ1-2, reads KAGVTQTPRYLIKTRGQQVTLSCSPISGHRSVSWYQQTPGQGLQFLFEYFSETQRNKGNFPGRFSGRQFSNSRSEMNVSTLELGDSALYLCASILGGLLNYGYTFGSGTRLTVV.

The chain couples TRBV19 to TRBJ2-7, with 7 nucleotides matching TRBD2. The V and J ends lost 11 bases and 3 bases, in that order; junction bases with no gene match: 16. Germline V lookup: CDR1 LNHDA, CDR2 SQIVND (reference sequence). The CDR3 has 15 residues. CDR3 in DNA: TGTGCCCGATTCAGGTGGGGCGGGAGTAGCTACGAGCAGTACTTC. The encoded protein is CARFRWGGSSYEQYF.

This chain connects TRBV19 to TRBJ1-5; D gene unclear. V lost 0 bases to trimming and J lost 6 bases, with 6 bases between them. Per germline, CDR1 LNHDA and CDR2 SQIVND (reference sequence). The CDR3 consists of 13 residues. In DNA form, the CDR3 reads TGTGCCAGTAGTATAGATCGGGGTCAGCCCCAGCATTTT. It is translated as CASSIDRGQPQHF.

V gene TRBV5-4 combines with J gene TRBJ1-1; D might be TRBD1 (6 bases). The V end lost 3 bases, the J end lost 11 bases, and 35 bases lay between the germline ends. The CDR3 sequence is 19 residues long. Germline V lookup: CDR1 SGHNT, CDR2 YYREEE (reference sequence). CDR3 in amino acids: CASSSGRREGGEQGIGAFF. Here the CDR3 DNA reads TGTGCCAGCAGCTCGGGGCGAAGGGAGGGAGGAGAACAGGGTATTGGGGCTTTCTTT.

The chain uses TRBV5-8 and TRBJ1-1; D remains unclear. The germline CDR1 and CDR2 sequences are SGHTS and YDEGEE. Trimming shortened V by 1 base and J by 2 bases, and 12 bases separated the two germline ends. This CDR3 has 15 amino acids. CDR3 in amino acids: CASSLLLARNTEAFF. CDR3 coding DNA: TGTGCCAGCAGCTTGCTTTTAGCGAGAAACACTGAAGCTTTCTTT.

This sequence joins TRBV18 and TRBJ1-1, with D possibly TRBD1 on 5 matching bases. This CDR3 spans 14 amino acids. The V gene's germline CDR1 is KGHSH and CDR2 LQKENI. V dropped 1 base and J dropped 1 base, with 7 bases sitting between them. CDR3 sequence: CASSPRQQNTEAFF. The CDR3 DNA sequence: TGTGCCAGCTCACCACGACAGCAGAACACTGAAGCTTTCTTT.

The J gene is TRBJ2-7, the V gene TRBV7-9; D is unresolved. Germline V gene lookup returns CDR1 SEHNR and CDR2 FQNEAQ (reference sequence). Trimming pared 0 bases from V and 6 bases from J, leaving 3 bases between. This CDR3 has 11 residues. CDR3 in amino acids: CASSLAAEQYF. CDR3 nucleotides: TGTGCCAGCAGCTTAGCGGCCGAGCAGTACTTC. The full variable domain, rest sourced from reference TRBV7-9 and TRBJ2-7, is DTGVSQNPRHKITKRGQNVTFRCDPISEHNRLYWYRQTLGQGPEFLTYFQNEAQLEKSRLLSDRFSAERPKGSFSTLEIQRTEQGDSAMYLCASSLAAEQYFGPGTRLTVT.

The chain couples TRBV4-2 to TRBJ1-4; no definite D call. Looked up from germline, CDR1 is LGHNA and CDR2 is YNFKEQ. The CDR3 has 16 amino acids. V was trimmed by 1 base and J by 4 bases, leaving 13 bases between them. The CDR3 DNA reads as TGTGCCAGCAGCCAAGGGAGGGAAACGCATAATGAAAAACTGTTTTTT. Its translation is CASSQGRETHNEKLFF.

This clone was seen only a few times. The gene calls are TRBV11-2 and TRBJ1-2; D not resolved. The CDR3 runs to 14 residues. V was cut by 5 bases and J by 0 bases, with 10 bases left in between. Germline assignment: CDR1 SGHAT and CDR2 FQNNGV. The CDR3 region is CASSLDKSNYGYTF. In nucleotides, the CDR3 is TGTGCCAGCAGCCTCGACAAATCTAACTATGGCTACACCTTC.

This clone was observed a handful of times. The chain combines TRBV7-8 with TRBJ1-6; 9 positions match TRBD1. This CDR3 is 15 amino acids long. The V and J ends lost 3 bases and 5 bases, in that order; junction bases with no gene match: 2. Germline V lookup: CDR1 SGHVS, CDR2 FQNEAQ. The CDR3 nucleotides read TGTGCCAGCAGCTTCCGGGACAGGGATAATTCACCCCTCCACTTT. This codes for CASSFRDRDNSPLHF.

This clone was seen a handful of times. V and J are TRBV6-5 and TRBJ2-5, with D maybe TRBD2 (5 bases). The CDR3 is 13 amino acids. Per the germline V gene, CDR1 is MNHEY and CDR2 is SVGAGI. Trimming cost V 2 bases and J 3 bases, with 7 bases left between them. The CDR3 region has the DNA TGTGCCAGCAGTTACAACGGGGAAGAGACCCAGTACTTC. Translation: CASSYNGEETQYF.

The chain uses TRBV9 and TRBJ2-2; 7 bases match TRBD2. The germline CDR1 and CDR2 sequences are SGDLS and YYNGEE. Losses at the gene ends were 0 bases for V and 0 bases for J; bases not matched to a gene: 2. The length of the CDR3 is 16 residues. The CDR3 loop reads CASSVASGANTGELFF. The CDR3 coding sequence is TGTGCCAGCAGCGTAGCTAGCGGAGCGAACACCGGGGAGCTGTTTTTT. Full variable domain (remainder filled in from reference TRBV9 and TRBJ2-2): DSGVTQTPKHLITATGQRVTLRCSPRSGDLSVYWYQQSLDQGLQFLIQYYNGEERAKGNILERFSAQQFPDLHSELNLSSLELGDSALYFCASSVASGANTGELFFGEGSRLTVL.

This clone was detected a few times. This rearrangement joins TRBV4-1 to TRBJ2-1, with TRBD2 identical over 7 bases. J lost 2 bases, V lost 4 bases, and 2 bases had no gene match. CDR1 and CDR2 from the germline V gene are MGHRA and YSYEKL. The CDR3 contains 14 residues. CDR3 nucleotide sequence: TGCGCCAGCAGCCGGGAGGGGACCTACAATGAGCAGTTCTTC. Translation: CASSREGTYNEQFF.

The CDR3 coding sequence is TGTGCCTGGAGTGGACAGGCCAGTTCTGAAGCTTTCTTT. Translating it yields CAWSGQASSEAFF. The rearrangement joins TRBV30 to TRBJ1-1; D may be TRBD1 (6 bases). The germline CDR1 and CDR2 sequences are GTSNPN and SVGIG (reference sequence). The CDR3 has 13 amino acids. The V and J ends lost 1 base and 6 bases respectively, with 12 bases between them. Looking up the rest from reference TRBV30 and TRBJ1-1 gives the full variable domain: SQTIHQWPATLVQPVGSPLSLECTVEGTSNPNLYWYRQAAGRGLQLLFYSVGIGQISSEVPQNLSASRPQDRQFILSSKKLLLSDSGFYLCAWSGQASSEAFFGQGTRLTVV.

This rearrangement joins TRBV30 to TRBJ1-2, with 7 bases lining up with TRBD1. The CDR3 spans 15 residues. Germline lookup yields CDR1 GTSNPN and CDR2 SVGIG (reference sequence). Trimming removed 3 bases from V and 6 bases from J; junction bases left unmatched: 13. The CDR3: CAWRRQDREADGYTF. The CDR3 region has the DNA TGTGCCTGGAGACGTCAAGACAGGGAGGCAGATGGCTACACCTTC.

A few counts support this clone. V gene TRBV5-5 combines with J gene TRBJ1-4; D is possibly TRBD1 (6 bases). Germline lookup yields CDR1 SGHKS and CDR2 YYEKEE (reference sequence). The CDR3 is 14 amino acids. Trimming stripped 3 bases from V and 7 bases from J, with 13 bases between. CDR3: CASSSTGWGEKLFF. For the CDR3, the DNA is TGTGCCAGCAGCTCGACAGGCTGGGGTGAAAAACTGTTTTTT.

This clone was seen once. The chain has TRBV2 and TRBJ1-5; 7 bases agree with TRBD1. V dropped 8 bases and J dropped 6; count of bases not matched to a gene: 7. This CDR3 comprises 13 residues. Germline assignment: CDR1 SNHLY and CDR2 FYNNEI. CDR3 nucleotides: TGTGCCAGCGCGACAGGGTCCACTCAGCCCCAGCATTTT. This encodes CASATGSTQPQHF.

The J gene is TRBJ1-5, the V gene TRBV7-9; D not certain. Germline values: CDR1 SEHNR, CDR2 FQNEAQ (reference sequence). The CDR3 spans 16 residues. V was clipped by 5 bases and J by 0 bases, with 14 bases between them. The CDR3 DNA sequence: TGTGCCAGCAGCGACGGGGTTCCATATAGCAATCAGCCCCAGCATTTT. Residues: CASSDGVPYSNQPQHF. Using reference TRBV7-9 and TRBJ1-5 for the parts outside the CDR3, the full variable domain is DTGVSQNPRHKITKRGQNVTFRCDPISEHNRLYWYRQTLGQGPEFLTYFQNEAQLEKSRLLSDRFSAERPKGSFSTLEIQRTEQGDSAMYLCASSDGVPYSNQPQHFGDGTRLSIL.

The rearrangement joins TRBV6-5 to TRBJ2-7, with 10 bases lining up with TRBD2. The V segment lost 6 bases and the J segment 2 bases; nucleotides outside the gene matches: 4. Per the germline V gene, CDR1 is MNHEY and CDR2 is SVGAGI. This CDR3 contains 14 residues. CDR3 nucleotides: TGTGCCAGCAGCGTAGCGGGGGGAACCTACGAGCAGTACTTC. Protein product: CASSVAGGTYEQYF.

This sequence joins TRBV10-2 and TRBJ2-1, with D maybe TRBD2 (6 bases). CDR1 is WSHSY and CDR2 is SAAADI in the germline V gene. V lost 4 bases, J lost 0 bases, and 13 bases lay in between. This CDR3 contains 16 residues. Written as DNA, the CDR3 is TGCGCCAGCAGTGGGGACTTCTATAGCTCCTACAATGAGCAGTTCTTC. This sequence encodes CASSGDFYSSYNEQFF.

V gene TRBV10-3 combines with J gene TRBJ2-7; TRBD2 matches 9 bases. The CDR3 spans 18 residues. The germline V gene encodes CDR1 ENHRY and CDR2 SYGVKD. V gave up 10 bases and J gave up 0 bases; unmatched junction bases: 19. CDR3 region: CATYGGDLAGTSSYEQYF. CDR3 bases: TGTGCCACCTACGGAGGGGACCTAGCGGGGACGAGCTCCTACGAGCAGTACTTC.